This TCR beta chain was identified during a study of shared clonotypes between healthy human individuals. Naive CD8 isolation took CD45RO-negative cells positively selected for CCR7 and excluded terminally differentiated effector memory CD45RA+ cells. There were only Caucasian adults among the donors, and all lived in Nashville, Tennessee. Concerning this clone: Its cognate antigen is unknown.

Study-wide findings and caveats: Larger richness was generally estimated for naive than memory subsets.

V was clipped by 1 base and J by 6 bases; unmatched bases: 6. Germline V gene sequence: CDR1 SGHDT, CDR2 YYEEEE. There are 15 residues in the CDR3. Using immunoSEQ multiplex PCR, the repertoire was profiled, and TCRdb retains in-frame clones only, with some absent. Of more than 2 million clones listed, 90% to 95% are singletons. The chain uses TRBV5-6 and TRBJ2-2, with TRBD1 identical over 7 bases. Source material: naive CD8+ T cells from PBMCs. The receptor was isolated from a young man in good health. Some clones in this sample may be carry-over from other donors' samples. CDR3 sequence reads: CASSLWDSVSGELFF. The CDR3 DNA follows: TGTGCCAGCAGCTTGTGGGACAGTGTGTCCGGGGAGCTGTTTTTT.